This T cell receptor (beta chain) was captured in a study of shared clonotypes between healthy human individuals. Across the whole study: Researchers assigned three CD4 naive, three CD4 memory, two CD8 naive and one CD8 memory plate to each donor.

Naive-designated CD8 cells lacked CD45RO, were positively enriched for CCR7, and omitted terminally differentiated effector memory CD45RA+ cells. The length of the CDR3 is 14 residues. Looked up from germline, CDR1 is LNHDA and CDR2 is SQIVND (reference sequence). V lost 6 bases, J lost 4 bases, and 5 bases stayed unmatched. Over several immunoSEQ plates, each subset's genomic DNA was distributed in even portions. Authors' analysis steps: Filtering differed because ImmunoSEQ produced junction-only sequences that carried no quality scores. Clones were sequenced by immunoSEQ multiplex PCR, and TCRdb holds only the in-frame ones, with some missing. The D gene and trimming were derived from the DNA, and the V and J assignments and clone size from that table. The repertoire consists of about 2.1 million clones, with 93% occurring once and the leading ten covering under 2%.

The sample comprised naive CD8+ T cells from PBMCs. The TCR comes from a man younger than 30 in good health. Some clones in this sample may be carry-over from other donors' samples. The chain recombines TRBV19 with TRBJ2-3; 9 bases fit TRBD1. CDR3 coding DNA: TGTGCCAGTAGCCCGACAGGGGGTGCAGATACGCAGTATTTT. This sequence encodes CASSPTGGADTQYF.